The TCR beta chain under discussion was sequenced for a study of cytomegalovirus exposure and HLA in healthy donors. Whole-study context: Samples from HLA-typed donors yielded around 85 million unique TCRs in an early data release. There were approximately 400 genotyped donors. Of these, roughly 82% fell in the genetic ancestry cluster associated with self-reported Caucasian donors.

V lost 6 bases and J lost 4; bases outside the gene matches: 10. The germline V gene encodes CDR1 SQVTM and CDR2 ANQGSEA. The CDR3 contains 14 residues. For this clone: Its antigen is still unknown.

The PCR was carried out with 60 Vbeta primers and 13 Jbeta primers. TCRdb's copy holds only in-frame clones and misses some; the assay was immunoSEQ multiplex PCR. The table records some 160,000 clones, about 78% of them present only once. Study results and caveats: Some TCR beta chains (roughly 160 of them) were listed as cytomegalovirus-associated. There were three CMV-associated chains whose specificity for CMV antigens was confirmed in vitro.

Sequences were obtained from PBMCs. The sequence was collected from a man in his sixties in good health and CMV-seronegative. V gene TRBV29-1 combines with J gene TRBJ1-1; 8 nucleotides match TRBD1. DNA of the CDR3: TGCAGCGTCGACGGGACAGGTTTGGGCACTGAAGCTTTCTTT. Protein: CSVDGTGLGTEAFF.